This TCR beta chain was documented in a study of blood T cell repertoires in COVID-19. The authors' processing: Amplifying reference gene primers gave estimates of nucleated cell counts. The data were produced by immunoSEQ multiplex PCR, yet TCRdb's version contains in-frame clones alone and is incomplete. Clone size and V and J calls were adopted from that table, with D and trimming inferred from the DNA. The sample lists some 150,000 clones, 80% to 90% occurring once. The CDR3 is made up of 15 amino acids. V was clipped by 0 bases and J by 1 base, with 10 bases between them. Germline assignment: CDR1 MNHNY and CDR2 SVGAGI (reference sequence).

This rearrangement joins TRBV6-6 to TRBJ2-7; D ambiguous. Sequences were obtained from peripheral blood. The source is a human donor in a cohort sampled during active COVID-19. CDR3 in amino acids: CASSYSKQSSYEQYF. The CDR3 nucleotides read TGTGCCAGCAGTTACTCAAAACAATCATCCTACGAGCAGTACTTC.